A selection of T cell receptor beta chains follows, all from one sample in a study of T cell responses to AZD1222 COVID-19 vaccine. Assay used: immunoSEQ multiplex PCR; TCRdb lists only in-frame clones, some missing. The data show 100,000 to 150,000 clones, about 88% seen once. Specimen: peripheral blood, collected on day 0 of AZD1222 vaccination. These TCRs come from an adult in good health. Both conserved end residues are part of each CDR3. A D gene is named only where the DNA matches it firmly. A clone size is listed for some rows: how often the clone was seen (once, few, many), or a class if it is expanded.

cdr3_aa,cdr3_nt,v_call,j_call,clone_size,d_call
CASSLNDRALNQPQHF,TGTGCCAGCAGCTTGAACGACAGGGCCCTCAATCAGCCCCAGCATTTT,TRBV7-8,TRBJ1-5,-,TRBD1
CASSLIGGQGHEQYF,TGCGCCAGCAGCTTGATTGGGGGACAGGGCCACGAGCAGTACTTC,TRBV5-1,TRBJ2-7,-,TRBD1
CASSYEGASNQPQHF,TGTGCCAGCAGTTACGAGGGGGCTAGCAATCAGCCCCAGCATTTT,TRBV6-2/TRBV6-3,TRBJ1-5,-,TRBD1
CAWIPRFGSEAFF,TGTGCCTGGATTCCCCGATTTGGGTCTGAAGCTTTCTTT,TRBV30,TRBJ1-1,-,-
CASSQSVGLENSPLHF,TGTGCCAGCAGCCAATCTGTGGGTCTTGAGAATTCACCCCTCCACTTT,TRBV16,TRBJ1-6,-,-
CASTYDGYNEQFF,TGCGCCAGCACGTACGACGGTTACAATGAGCAGTTCTTC,TRBV5-1,TRBJ2-1,once,-
CAWSRLFGTDTQYF,TGTGCCTGGAGTAGGCTATTTGGCACAGATACGCAGTATTTT,TRBV30,TRBJ2-3,-,-
CASSTLAGGSYEQYF,TGTGCCAGTAGTACACTAGCGGGGGGCTCCTACGAGCAGTACTTC,TRBV19,TRBJ2-7,-,TRBD2
CATDPQQGNTEAFF,TGTGCCACCGACCCTCAACAGGGGAACACTGAAGCTTTCTTT,TRBV27,TRBJ1-1,-,-
CATSRTTGQPSYEQYF,TGTGCCACCAGCAGAACGACAGGACAGCCCTCCTACGAGCAGTACTTC,TRBV15,TRBJ2-7,-,-
CASSDRGLDTEAFF,TGTGCCAGCAGTGACAGGGGCCTGGACACTGAAGCTTTCTTT,TRBV2,TRBJ1-1,-,-
CASSVSPTGEQETQYF,TGTGCCAGTAGTGTAAGCCCGACAGGGGAACAAGAGACCCAGTACTTC,TRBV19,TRBJ2-5,-,TRBD1
CAISASGTGNQPQHF,TGTGCCATCAGTGCCTCCGGGACAGGCAATCAGCCCCAGCATTTT,TRBV10-3,TRBJ1-5,few,TRBD1
CASSPSSGGASWTGELFF,TGCGCCAGCAGCCCATCTAGCGGGGGGGCTTCGTGGACCGGGGAGCTGTTTTTT,TRBV5-1,TRBJ2-2,-,TRBD2
CASSYPQGLNYGYTF,TGTGCCAGCAGTTACCCACAGGGCCTGAACTATGGCTACACCTTC,TRBV28,TRBJ1-2,-,-
CASSLRGGRGRETQYF,TGTGCCAGCAGCTTACGGGGAGGAAGGGGCCGGGAGACCCAGTACTTC,TRBV5-8,TRBJ2-5,-,-
CASSRPAGERSGELFF,TGTGCCAGCAGCCGCCCGGCGGGGGAGAGGTCCGGGGAGCTGTTTTTT,TRBV4-2,TRBJ2-2,-,TRBD2
CASSIGVLNTEAFF,TGTGCCAGTAGTATCGGCGTCCTGAACACTGAAGCTTTCTTT,TRBV19,TRBJ1-1,once,-
CAITEDQREGRDTQYF,TGTGCCATCACCGAGGATCAGCGGGAGGGCCGAGATACGCAGTATTTT,TRBV10-3,TRBJ2-3,-,TRBD2
CASSEGAGVGSYNSPLHF,TGTGCCAGCAGTGAAGGGGCGGGTGTGGGGTCCTATAATTCACCCCTCCACTTT,TRBV6-1,TRBJ1-6,once,-